A single sample is the source of the 22 T cell receptor beta chains below, sequenced in a study of identical twins (dated by TCRdb to the mid-2010s). The library was prepared using 5' RACE. Sequencer: Illumina HiSeq 2000. In-frame beta chains were kept once TCRdb had trimmed the public reads at Q25 with fastp and called clones with MiXCR. Rows are combined by CDR3 protein, so each entry shows the most common genes and DNA. Counted in this sample were about 240,000 distinct CDR3 sequences; roughly an eighth of them appeared once. The ten largest clones represent 3.5% to 5% of the sample. These data were also reused for a study on yellow fever vaccine responses in identical twins.

Specimen: memory (CD45RO+) T cells sorted from blood. The cell subset or site label, read with the paper, signifies: CD45RO+ enriched T cells. The receptor source for this set is a woman younger than 30 in good health.

This CDR3 is CASSQLGGIEQYF. The CDR3 DNA is TGTGCCAGCAGCCAGTTGGGGGGTATCGAGCAGTACTTC. The chain carries TRBV3-1 and TRBJ2-7; D might be TRBD2 (6 bases). CDR3 length: 13 residues. The germline V and J ends were trimmed by 3 bases and 6 bases, with 12 bases remaining between them. Germline V gene sequence: CDR1 LGHDT, CDR2 YNNKEL (reference sequence).

This clonotype turned up a few times. V gene TRBV6-1 combines with J gene TRBJ2-7, with 8 bases identical to TRBD1. The CDR3 has 17 residues. Germline CDR1 reads MNHNS; CDR2 reads SASEGT. The V gene end was trimmed by 6 bases and the J gene end by 3 bases; junction bases not matched to a gene: 16. CDR3 DNA sequence: TGTGCCAGCAGCCTTTTGACTTCCGGGACAGGACTCTACGAGCAGTACTTC. This encodes CASSLLTSGTGLYEQYF.

This clonotype appeared many times. The V gene is TRBV5-1, the J gene TRBJ2-5; D not resolved. CDR1 and CDR2 from the germline V gene are SGHRS and YFSETQ. Between the trimmed V and J ends, which lost 1 base and 3 bases, there was a span of 13 bases. The CDR3 sequence is 15 residues long. The CDR3 DNA follows: TGCGCCAGCAGCTTGAGGCCTTCGGCGGAAGAGACCCAGTACTTC. It specifies CASSLRPSAEETQYF. The variable domain in full, with the rest retrieved from reference TRBV5-1 and TRBJ2-5, is KAGVTQTPRYLIKTRGQQVTLSCSPISGHRSVSWYQQTPGQGLQFLFEYFSETQRNKGNFPGRFSGRQFSNSRSEMNVSTLELGDSALYLCASSLRPSAEETQYFGPGTRLLVL.

This clonotype was observed many times. The chain combines TRBV20-1 with TRBJ2-1; 8 bases line up with TRBD2. This CDR3 spans 15 amino acids. V shed 5 bases and J 4 bases; nucleotides not matched to a gene: 10. Germline V gene lookup returns CDR1 DFQATT and CDR2 SNEGSKA (reference sequence). CDR3 DNA: TGCAGTGCTGCCTCCGGGACTAGTTTTTACAATGAGCAGTTCTTC. Its translation: CSAASGTSFYNEQFF.

The chain joins TRBV7-8 to TRBJ1-2, with 10 bases that match TRBD1. Germline assignment: CDR1 SGHVS and CDR2 FQNEAQ. With 3 bases clipped from V and 10 bases from J, the junction kept 8 bases outside the gene matches. The CDR3 contains 14 residues. This chain's CDR3 is CASSLLGTGAYYTF. In nucleotides, the CDR3 is TGTGCCAGCAGCTTGCTGGGGACAGGGGCGTACTACACCTTC.

The V call is TRBV6-4, the J call TRBJ2-5; 10 nucleotides agree with TRBD1. The J segment lost 5 bases and the V segment lost 5 bases, leaving 11 bases of the junction unmatched. The germline V gene has CDR1 MRHNA and CDR2 SNTAGT. The CDR3 extends over 16 amino acids. The CDR3 loop reads CASSPLPGQGSETQYF. The CDR3 bases are TGTGCCAGCAGTCCCCTTCCGGGACAGGGGTCGGAGACCCAGTACTTC.

J is TRBJ2-5 and V is TRBV20-1, with 11 bases lining up with TRBD2. V dropped 5 bases and J dropped 3; count of bases not matched to a gene: 8. Germline CDR1 and CDR2: DFQATT and SNEGSKA (reference sequence). The CDR3 consists of 15 residues. CDR3 sequence reads: CSAYSGRAVEETQYF. CDR3 nucleotides: TGCAGTGCTTATAGCGGGAGGGCCGTCGAAGAGACCCAGTACTTC.

A few counts support this clonotype. This chain connects TRBV7-2 to TRBJ1-6, with TRBD1 matching over 9 bases. The germline V gene encodes CDR1 SGHTA and CDR2 FQGNSA. The V segment lost 5 bases and the J segment 7 bases; nucleotides outside the gene matches: 3. CDR3 length: 14 residues. CDR3 sequence (DNA): TGTGCCAGCAGCACCGGACAGGGGAATTCACCCCTCCACTTT. It translates to CASSTGQGNSPLHF.

The chain links TRBV6-4 to TRBJ2-2; 11 bases map to TRBD1. CDR1 is MRHNA, CDR2 SNTAGT, per germline. Trimming cost V 7 bases and J 6 bases; bases outside gene matches: 4. The CDR3 totals 14 residues. DNA of the CDR3: TGTGCCAGCAAAGGACAGGGGGCAGCCGGGGAGCTGTTTTTT. Protein product: CASKGQGAAGELFF.

The gene calls are TRBV12-3 or TRBV12-4 and TRBJ2-2, with 7 bases matching TRBD2. Losses at the gene ends were 6 bases for V and 4 bases for J; bases not matched to a gene: 11. This CDR3 comprises 16 residues. CDR3 amino acids: CASSPPSGWATGELFF. CDR3 DNA sequence: TGTGCCAGCAGCCCGCCTAGCGGCTGGGCCACCGGGGAGCTGTTTTTT.

This chain joins TRBV20-1 and TRBJ2-3; 11 bases match TRBD2. Looked up from germline, CDR1 is DFQATT and CDR2 is SNEGSKA (reference sequence). This CDR3 is built from 16 residues. The ends lost 6 bases at V and 0 bases at J; junction bases unmatched: 8. The CDR3 DNA follows: TGCAGTGCCGCTAGCGGGGGGTACTCTAGCACAGATACGCAGTATTTT. Translated: CSAASGGYSSTDTQYF.

This clonotype has more than one count but fewer than ten. The chain combines TRBV20-1 with TRBJ2-1, with 9 bases matching TRBD2. The CDR3 covers 16 residues. The V gene's germline CDR1 is DFQATT and CDR2 SNEGSKA (reference sequence). J lost 1 base, V lost 2 bases, and 6 bases had no gene match. CDR3 nucleotide sequence: TGCAGTGCTAGACCCAGTAGCGGGGGTTCCTACAATGAGCAGTTCTTC. Translated: CSARPSSGGSYNEQFF.

This clonotype was observed a handful of times. The V call is TRBV27, the J call TRBJ2-7; 9 bases align to TRBD1. This CDR3 spans 16 amino acids. Germline V CDR1 and CDR2: MNHEY, SMNVEV (reference sequence). With 4 bases clipped from V and 4 bases from J, the junction kept 11 bases outside the gene matches. CDR3 in DNA: TGTGCCAGCAGTTCCACAGGGGGCCTAACCCCTTACGAGCAGTACTTC. This sequence encodes CASSSTGGLTPYEQYF.

This clonotype was recorded a few times. V usage is TRBV28 and J usage is TRBJ1-4; D remains ambiguous. Trimming shortened V by 2 bases and J by 2 bases, and 6 bases separated the two germline ends. The CDR3 runs to 14 residues. In germline, CDR1 is MDHEN, CDR2 SYDVKM. In DNA, the CDR3 is TGTGCCAGCAGTTTAAGGACTACTAATGAAAAACTGTTTTTT. Amino acid sequence: CASSLRTTNEKLFF.

This clonotype was seen more than once but under ten times. The chain recombines TRBV12-3 or TRBV12-4 with TRBJ2-7; perhaps TRBD2 as D (6 bases). V was clipped by 4 bases and J by 7 bases, with 11 bases between them. The CDR3 runs 12 residues. The CDR3 sequence is CASSSRRGEQYF. The CDR3 DNA follows: TGTGCCAGCAGTTCGAGGAGGGGTGAGCAGTACTTC.

The CDR3 region has the DNA TGTGCCAGCAGCTTAGGGGGCCCAGGGTATCGTGTAGCCAAAAACATTCAGTACTTC. It codes for CASSLGGPGYRVAKNIQYF. This chain uses TRBV11-2 with TRBJ2-4, with D perhaps matching TRBD1 (5 bases). This CDR3 spans 19 amino acids. V was shortened by 1 base and J by 0 bases, with 19 bases between the two germline ends. Germline V gene lookup returns CDR1 SGHAT and CDR2 FQNNGV.

The rearrangement links TRBV2 to TRBJ2-1, with 11 bases fitting TRBD2. V gave up 7 bases and J gave up 5 bases; unmatched junction bases: 10. The V gene's germline CDR1 is SNHLY and CDR2 FYNNEI. The CDR3 is 16 amino acids. Here the CDR3 DNA reads TGTGCCAGCACCGAAGTACGACTAGCGGGAAACAATGAGCAGTTCTTC. Protein product: CASTEVRLAGNNEQFF.

This chain links TRBV4-3 with TRBJ2-3; the match to TRBD2 covers 12 bases. The germline CDR1 and CDR2 sequences are LGHNA and YSLEER. This CDR3 contains 18 residues. Trimming cost V 1 base and J 4 bases; bases outside gene matches: 9. The CDR3 loop is CASSQGRLAGANPDTQYF. CDR3 in DNA: TGCGCCAGCAGCCAAGGGCGACTAGCGGGAGCTAATCCAGATACGCAGTATTTT.

In DNA, the CDR3 is TGTGCCAGCAGCTCTGACAGGGGGCGAAGCGAGACCCAGTACTTC. Protein sequence: CASSSDRGRSETQYF. V and J are TRBV7-2 and TRBJ2-5; 10 bases are shared with TRBD1. The germline CDR1 and CDR2 sequences are SGHTA and FQGNSA. This CDR3 comprises 15 residues. V shed 4 bases and J 5 bases; nucleotides not matched to a gene: 7.

This clonotype was counted many times. The genes are TRBV29-1 and TRBJ2-3; 7 positions match TRBD1. V gave up 8 bases and J gave up 9 bases; unmatched junction bases: 8. CDR1 and CDR2 from the germline V gene are SQVTM and ANQGSEA. There are 11 residues in the CDR3. The CDR3 loop is CSSTEGATQYF. CDR3 coding DNA: TGCAGCTCCACCGAGGGGGCGACGCAGTATTTT.

The chain carries TRBV20-1 and TRBJ1-1; no reliable D call. V was cut by 0 bases and J by 2 bases, with 10 bases left in between. The CDR3 spans 14 residues. Germline CDR1 reads DFQATT; CDR2 reads SNEGSKA (reference sequence). This CDR3 reads CSARDRRANTEAFF. The CDR3 DNA reads TGCAGTGCTAGAGATCGTAGAGCAAACACTGAAGCTTTCTTT.

This clonotype has ten or more counts. The chain links TRBV24-1 to TRBJ2-1; possibly TRBD2 for D (5 bases). The CDR3 length is 16 residues. V gave up 4 bases and J gave up 2 bases, with 14 bases separating them. CDR1 is KGHDR and CDR2 is SFDVKD in the germline V gene. The CDR3 DNA reads as TGTGCCACCAGTGACCTTGTGAGGGCCGCCTACAATGAGCAGTTCTTC. Protein: CATSDLVRAAYNEQFF.